This is a list of T cell receptor beta chains from one sample in a study of OX40 agonist ivuxolimab in advanced cancers. Only in-frame clones appear in the TCRdb table, and some are missing; sequencing was by immunoSEQ multiplex PCR. This table has roughly 20,000 clones, about 86% appearing once. The sample was CD4+ or CD8+ T cells sorted from blood, taken in a trial of the OX40 agonist ivuxolimab. These receptors all stem from an adult with an advanced solid tumor such as melanoma, head and neck, liver or kidney cancer. CDR3s include the opening cysteine and the closing phenylalanine or tryptophan. D genes are given only for firm matches. Only some rows state a clone size, as once, few, many or a class for expanded clones.

CDR3 DNA: TGTGCCTGGAGTGTGCCGGGAGGCAATCAGCCCCAGCATTTT
CDR3 protein: CAWSVPGGNQPQHF
J gene: TRBJ1-5
D gene: .
V gene: TRBV30
clone size: .

CDR3 DNA: TGTGCCAGTAGTATTAGGAGGGCGGGTGGCAATGAGCAGTTCTTC
CDR3 protein: CASSIRRAGGNEQFF
J gene: TRBJ2-1
D gene: .
V gene: TRBV19
clone size: .

CDR3 DNA: TGTGCCAGCAGCTTAGCAGCGGGTGGCAACACCGGGGAGCTGTTTTTT
CDR3 protein: CASSLAAGGNTGELFF
J gene: TRBJ2-2
D gene: .
V gene: TRBV7-9
clone size: .

CDR3 DNA: TGTGCCAGCACATCTACCAACACTGAAGCTTTCTTT
CDR3 protein: CASTSTNTEAFF
J gene: TRBJ1-1
D gene: .
V gene: TRBV18
clone size: once

CDR3 DNA: TGTGCCACCTCTTCGGGGGCCGGCAACACCATATATTTT
CDR3 protein: CATSSGAGNTIYF
J gene: TRBJ1-3
D gene: .
V gene: TRBV19
clone size: .

CDR3 DNA: TGTGCCAGTAGCTACCCGGGACAGGGGTTGGAACAGCCCCAGCATTTT
CDR3 protein: CASSYPGQGLEQPQHF
J gene: TRBJ1-5
D gene: TRBD1
V gene: TRBV19
clone size: .

CDR3 DNA: TGTGCCAGCAGCTCCGGACTAGTTGGGGAGCAGTACTTC
CDR3 protein: CASSSGLVGEQYF
J gene: TRBJ2-5
D gene: TRBD2
V gene: TRBV5-6
clone size: .

CDR3 DNA: TGTGCCTGGAAACAAGAGACCCAGTACTTC
CDR3 protein: CAWKQETQYF
J gene: TRBJ2-5
D gene: .
V gene: TRBV30
clone size: .

CDR3 DNA: TGTGCCAGCAGTGTAACGGATAGCAATCAGCCCCAGCATTTT
CDR3 protein: CASSVTDSNQPQHF
J gene: TRBJ1-5
D gene: .
V gene: TRBV6-1
clone size: .

CDR3 DNA: TGTGCCAGCAGCCAAACAGGGACAACTAATGAAAAACTGTTTTTT
CDR3 protein: CASSQTGTTNEKLFF
J gene: TRBJ1-4
D gene: .
V gene: TRBV5-5
clone size: .

CDR3 DNA: TGTGCCAGCAGCTCCGACAGGCAAGAGACCCAGTACTTC
CDR3 protein: CASSSDRQETQYF
J gene: TRBJ2-5
D gene: .
V gene: TRBV7-7
clone size: .